Presented here are 8 T cell receptor beta chains from one specimen sequenced in a study of blood T cell repertoires in COVID-19. The repertoire was sequenced with immunoSEQ multiplex PCR; TCRdb's copy has only in-frame clones and lacks some. The sample has about 39,000 clones, about 89% seen once. Source material: peripheral blood. Receptors were obtained from a man in his fifties with active COVID-19.

The gene calls are TRBV19 and TRBJ2-3, with 14 bases lining up with TRBD2. The germline gives CDR1 LNHDA, CDR2 SQIVND (reference sequence). The CDR3 is made up of 17 amino acids. Trimming cost V 6 bases and J 5 bases; bases outside gene matches: 10. This chain's CDR3 is CASRGTSGSRSGDTQYF. In nucleotides, the CDR3 is TGTGCCAGTAGGGGGACTAGCGGGAGCCGGTCTGGAGATACGCAGTATTTT.

This clone showed up just once. The gene calls are TRBV29-1 and TRBJ2-5; 7 bases map to TRBD2. The CDR3 has 12 amino acids. Looked up from germline, CDR1 is SQVTM and CDR2 is ANQGSEA. V lost 8 bases and J lost 3; bases outside the gene matches: 6. This CDR3 is CSKTGGEETQYF. CDR3 DNA: TGCAGCAAAACTGGGGGGGAAGAGACCCAGTACTTC.

As to this clone: Within the sample, other DNA sequences also encode this same CDR3. The chain links TRBV9 to TRBJ2-7; TRBD2 agrees at 7 bases. Germline V lookup: CDR1 SGDLS, CDR2 YYNGEE. The V segment lost 0 bases and the J segment 0 bases; nucleotides outside the gene matches: 6. This CDR3 contains 16 residues. DNA of the CDR3: TGTGCCAGCAGCGTAGGGGCTAGCGGAGTCTCCTACGAGCAGTACTTC. It specifies CASSVGASGVSYEQYF.

The rearrangement links TRBV30 to TRBJ2-7, with D maybe TRBD2 (5 bases). The CDR3 runs 14 residues. V lost 3 bases and J lost 0, with 12 bases in between. The germline CDR1 and CDR2 sequences are GTSNPN and SVGIG (reference sequence). For the CDR3, the DNA is TGTGCCTGGAGGGACTCCAAGAGCTCCTACGAGCAGTACTTC. It yields the protein CAWRDSKSSYEQYF.

This clone has a single count. The rearrangement links TRBV19 to TRBJ2-1; 13 bases are shared with TRBD2. CDR3 size: 16 residues. The V gene end was trimmed by 7 bases and the J gene end by 9 bases; junction bases not matched to a gene: 12. Germline CDR1 is LNHDA and CDR2 is SQIVND (reference sequence). The CDR3 reads CASKTSGRAGEGEQFF. The CDR3 DNA reads as TGTGCCAGTAAAACTAGCGGGAGGGCCGGGGAGGGTGAGCAGTTCTTC.

The J gene is TRBJ1-5, the V gene TRBV19; tentatively, D is TRBD1 (6 bases). This CDR3 has 14 amino acids. Germline CDR1 reads LNHDA; CDR2 reads SQIVND (reference sequence). V dropped 4 bases and J dropped 1 base, with 8 bases sitting between them. The CDR3 DNA reads TGTGCCAGTAGTAACAGGGTAAGCAATCAGCCCCAGCATTTT. It yields the protein CASSNRVSNQPQHF. Complete variable domain (other parts from reference TRBV19 and TRBJ1-5): DGGITQSPKYLFRKEGQNVTLSCEQNLNHDAMYWYRQDPGQGLRLIYYSQIVNDFQKGDIAEGYSVSREKKESFPLTVTSAQKNPTAFYLCASSNRVSNQPQHFGDGTRLSIL.

The chain couples TRBV5-5 to TRBJ1-1; 7 nucleotides agree with TRBD1. Germline CDR1 SGHKS, CDR2 YYEKEE (reference sequence). The CDR3 spans 13 residues. J gave up 3 bases and V 2 bases, and 1 base lay outside the gene matches. The CDR3 loop is CASSFTGDTEAFF. The DNA for the CDR3 is TGTGCCAGCAGCTTTACAGGGGACACTGAAGCTTTCTTT.

In this sample, this clone turned up once. V usage is TRBV12-5 and J usage is TRBJ2-4, with 10 bases lining up with TRBD2. CDR1 is LGHNT, CDR2 FRNRAP, per germline. Trimming removed 5 bases from V and 0 bases from J; junction bases left unmatched: 10. This CDR3 contains 18 residues. CDR3: CASGPGIAGGLAKNIQYF. CDR3 coding DNA: TGTGCTAGTGGTCCCGGGATAGCGGGGGGTCTAGCCAAAAACATTCAGTACTTC.